Following are 7 T cell receptor beta chains from one sample sequenced in a study of blood T cell repertoires in COVID-19. The table came from immunoSEQ multiplex PCR; TCRdb's copy has only in-frame clones and leaves some out. Of around 300,000 clones listed, about nine tenths are singletons. Sequencing input: peripheral blood. These receptors all stem from a woman in her twenties or thirties with COVID-19, enrolled during active disease.

V gene TRBV18 combines with J gene TRBJ1-1; the D is unclear. The length of the CDR3 is 14 residues. The V gene's germline CDR1 is KGHSH and CDR2 LQKENI. Trimming took off 5 bases at V and 0 bases at J, with 10 bases between the two ends. In DNA form, the CDR3 reads TGTGCCAGCTCATCGCGGGGTATGAACACTGAAGCTTTCTTT. This translates into CASSSRGMNTEAFF.

The V call is TRBV19, the J call TRBJ1-5, with D tentatively TRBD1 (6 bases). Trimming took off 8 bases at V and 3 bases at J, with 11 bases between the two ends. Germline V gives CDR1 LNHDA, CDR2 SQIVND (reference sequence). The CDR3 is 13 residues long. The CDR3 loop reads CASVGANNQPQHF. In DNA form, the CDR3 reads TGTGCCAGTGTGGGGGCAAACAATCAGCCCCAGCATTTT.

The CDR3 region is CASSIPGSGKNIQYF. The CDR3 nucleotides read TGTGCCAGCAGCATACCAGGGTCGGGCAAAAACATTCAGTACTTC. This chain connects TRBV12-1 to TRBJ2-4; the table calls TRBD1, which could not be checked here. TRBV12-1 is reported as a pseudogene. The CDR3 totals 15 residues.

This chain uses TRBV19 with TRBJ2-3, with D possibly TRBD1 on 5 matching bases. The CDR3 sequence is 14 residues long. V was trimmed by 6 bases and J by 1 base, leaving 11 bases between them. Germline V gives CDR1 LNHDA, CDR2 SQIVND (reference sequence). For the CDR3, the DNA is TGTGCCAGTAGAAACAGGCTGGGCACAGATACGCAGTATTTT. It is translated as CASRNRLGTDTQYF.

V gene TRBV28 combines with J gene TRBJ2-1; D is unclear. The CDR3 length is 15 residues. CDR1 and CDR2 (germline): MDHEN, SYDVKM. The V end lost 6 bases, the J end lost 3 bases, and 15 bases lay between the germline ends. CDR3 sequence (DNA): TGTGCCAGCAGCCTAGAGGTGATGGGCTACAATGAGCAGTTCTTC. This codes for CASSLEVMGYNEQFF. The whole variable domain, remainder taken from reference TRBV28 and TRBJ2-1, is DVKVTQSSRYLVKRTGEKVFLECVQDMDHENMFWYRQDPGLGLRLIYFSYDVKMKEKGDIPEGYSVSREKKERFSLILESASTNQTSMYLCASSLEVMGYNEQFFGPGTRLTVL.

The V call is TRBV2, the J call TRBJ2-5, with 13 bases aligning to TRBD2. The germline CDR1 and CDR2 sequences are SNHLY and FYNNEI. V shed 7 bases, J shed 2 bases, and the junction held 7 bases outside the gene matches. The CDR3 length is 16 residues. The CDR3 is CASTPWGLAGQETQYF. As DNA, the CDR3 is TGTGCCAGCACCCCGTGGGGACTAGCGGGACAAGAGACCCAGTACTTC.

The CDR3 sequence: CATSEHNSNQPQHF. The CDR3 region has the DNA TGTGCCACCAGTGAACATAATAGCAATCAGCCCCAGCATTTT. The gene calls are TRBV24-1 and TRBJ1-5; D gene unclear. From germline, CDR1 is KGHDR and CDR2 SFDVKD. There are 14 residues in the CDR3. Trimming took off 4 bases at V and 0 bases at J, with 6 bases between the two ends.